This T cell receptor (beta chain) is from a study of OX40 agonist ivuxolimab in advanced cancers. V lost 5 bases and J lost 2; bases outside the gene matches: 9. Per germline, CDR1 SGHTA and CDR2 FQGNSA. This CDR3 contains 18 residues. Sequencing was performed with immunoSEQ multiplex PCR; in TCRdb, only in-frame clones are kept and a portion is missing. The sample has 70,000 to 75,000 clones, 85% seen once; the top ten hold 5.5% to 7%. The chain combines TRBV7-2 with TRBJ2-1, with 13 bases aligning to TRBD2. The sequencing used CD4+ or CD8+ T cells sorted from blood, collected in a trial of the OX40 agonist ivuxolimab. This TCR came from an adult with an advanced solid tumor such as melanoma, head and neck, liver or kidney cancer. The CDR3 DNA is TGTGCCAGCAGCCTACGGACTAGCGGGGGCCAAACCTACAATGAGCAGTTCTTC. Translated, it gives CASSLRTSGGQTYNEQFF.